One sample yielded the 19 T cell receptor beta chains listed below, sequenced in a study of T cell repertoires in cytomegalovirus infection. Their antigen targets remain unknown. TCRdb passed the reads through MiXCR, listing each CDR3 protein once. The top ten clones hold around 44% of a sample with roughly 500,000 distinct CDR3 sequences, roughly 43% of them seen once. The sequenced sample was cultured PBMCs, obtained from culture after CMV antigen stimulation. The receptors come from a human donor in good health (CMV status not recorded). Some clones in this sample may be carry-over from other donors' samples.

The chain recombines TRBV7-9 with TRBJ2-5; D gene unclear. CDR3 size: 13 residues. V lost 7 bases to trimming and J lost 5 bases, with 14 bases between them. The germline gives CDR1 SEHNR, CDR2 FQNEAQ (reference sequence). The CDR3 here is CASTPNPRETQYF. The CDR3 coding sequence is TGTGCCAGCACCCCGAACCCCAGGGAGACCCAGTACTTC. Based on the CDR3 plus reference TRBV7-9 and TRBJ2-5, the full variable domain is DTGVSQNPRHKITKRGQNVTFRCDPISEHNRLYWYRQTLGQGPEFLTYFQNEAQLEKSRLLSDRFSAERPKGSFSTLEIQRTEQGDSAMYLCASTPNPRETQYFGPGTRLLVL.

The rearrangement joins TRBV6-2 or TRBV6-3 to TRBJ2-5; D is perhaps TRBD2 (6 bases). Looked up from germline, CDR1 is MNHEY and CDR2 is SVGEGT. This CDR3 comprises 14 residues. Trimming took 7 bases from V and 4 from J, leaving 16 bases between them. CDR3 loop: CASTLTSVRETQYF. The DNA of the CDR3 is TGTGCCAGCACCCTGACTAGTGTCCGAGAGACCCAGTACTTC.

This clonotype was seen only once. The V and J genes are TRBV9 and TRBJ1-6; no definite D call. V lost 0 bases and J 9 bases, leaving 10 bases between the germline ends. Germline lookup yields CDR1 SGDLS and CDR2 YYNGEE. This CDR3 comprises 14 residues. The CDR3 region has the DNA TGTGCCAGCAGCGTAGGGGTGGGTCTTTCACCCCTCCACTTT. Encoded protein: CASSVGVGLSPLHF.

For this clonotype: A much larger clonotype is one base distant, so this may be a read error. The gene calls are TRBV7-2 and TRBJ2-3; D not certain. CDR1 is SGHTA and CDR2 is FQGNSA in the germline V gene. The CDR3 covers 12 residues. Trimming pared 1 base from V and 7 bases from J, leaving 6 bases between. CDR3: CASSLVRNTQYF. The CDR3 DNA sequence: TGTGCCAGCAGCTTAGTTAGGAATACGCAGTATTTT.

This chain connects TRBV11-2 to TRBJ2-1; D possibly corresponds to TRBD2 (6 bases). V shed 4 bases and J shed 0 bases, with 19 bases lying between them. There are 18 residues in the CDR3. Looked up from germline, CDR1 is SGHAT and CDR2 is FQNNGV. CDR3 sequence: CASSSPGWRGVSYNEQFF. Written as DNA, the CDR3 is TGTGCCAGCAGCTCCCCCGGCTGGCGGGGCGTCTCCTACAATGAGCAGTTCTTC.

There are a few counts of this clonotype. The chain recombines TRBV5-1 with TRBJ2-5; unclear D gene. The CDR3 is 15 residues long. Germline CDR1 SGHRS, CDR2 YFSETQ. V was pared by 2 bases and J by 0 bases, with 11 bases between. The chain's CDR3 is CASSFGPKDQETQYF. CDR3 nucleotide sequence: TGCGCCAGCAGCTTTGGGCCAAAGGACCAAGAGACCCAGTACTTC.

This chain connects TRBV4-1 to TRBJ2-7, with D perhaps TRBD1 or TRBD2 (5 bases each). Trimming shortened V by 1 base and J by 5 bases, and 18 bases separated the two germline ends. Germline assignment: CDR1 MGHRA and CDR2 YSYEKL. The CDR3 has 16 residues. Here the CDR3 reads CASSQVESGSLNEQYF. As DNA, the CDR3 is TGCGCCAGCAGCCAAGTCGAGTCAGGGAGTCTGAACGAGCAGTACTTC.

This clonotype was counted once. The V call is TRBV11-2, the J call TRBJ2-1; D is uncertain. Looked up from germline, CDR1 is SGHAT and CDR2 is FQNNGV. The CDR3 runs to 13 residues. V was trimmed by 0 bases and J by 6 bases, leaving 6 bases between them. For the CDR3, the DNA is TGTGCCAGCAGCTTAGATAGGACCAATGAGCAGTTCTTC. Translated, it gives CASSLDRTNEQFF.

Only a few counts were recorded for this clonotype. The J gene is TRBJ2-7, the V gene TRBV7-9; D call uncertain. This CDR3 spans 14 amino acids. The ends were cut back, 8 bases at V and 1 base at J, with 15 bases in the middle. CDR1 and CDR2 (germline): SEHNR, FQNEAQ (reference sequence). The CDR3 reads CASGSLKASYEQYF. For the CDR3, the DNA is TGTGCCAGCGGGTCGCTGAAGGCTTCCTACGAGCAGTACTTC.

The chain combines TRBV12-3 or TRBV12-4 with TRBJ1-2, with D possibly being TRBD1 (5 bases). V was shortened by 3 bases and J by 4 bases, with 9 bases between the two germline ends. The CDR3 is 13 amino acids. CDR3 in DNA: TGTGCCAGCAGTTTTCGGGGCGTCTATGGCTACACCTTC. Protein product: CASSFRGVYGYTF.

The rearrangement joins TRBV19 to TRBJ1-1; unclear D gene. Germline V lookup: CDR1 LNHDA, CDR2 SQIVND (reference sequence). V was trimmed by 4 bases and J by 4 bases, leaving 13 bases between them. The CDR3 sequence is 14 residues long. The CDR3 nucleotides are TGTGCCAGTAGTAATCTCGCGGGGAGCACTGAAGCTTTCTTT. Its protein product is CASSNLAGSTEAFF.

J is TRBJ1-2 and V is TRBV2; the match to TRBD1 covers 8 bases. V was pared by 6 bases and J by 0 bases, with 3 bases of the junction left unmatched. This CDR3 region has 14 residues. The germline CDR1 and CDR2 sequences are SNHLY and FYNNEI. In nucleotides, the CDR3 is TGTGCCAGCAGGGACAGGGAAGCTAACTATGGCTACACCTTC. Translated, it gives CASRDREANYGYTF.

This clonotype appeared a few times. CDR3 DNA: TGTGCCAGCAGCTTAGCGACTAGCTTTCCAGATACGCAGTATTTT. Translation: CASSLATSFPDTQYF. V and J are TRBV7-2 and TRBJ2-3; 7 bases are a match to TRBD2. CDR3 length equals 15 residues. Germline CDR1 and CDR2: SGHTA and FQGNSA. With 0 bases clipped from V and 4 bases from J, the junction kept 4 bases outside the gene matches.

The gene calls are TRBV28 and TRBJ1-4; D possibly corresponds to TRBD1 (6 bases). Germline-derived CDR1 and CDR2 are MDHEN and SYDVKM. The CDR3 runs to 16 residues. V lost 5 bases and J 8 bases, leaving 21 bases between the germline ends. As DNA, the CDR3 is TGTGCCAGCAGTGAATACCGAGGGGGGCGTAGGGAAAAACTGTTTTTT. This encodes CASSEYRGGRREKLFF.

The chain uses TRBV5-1 and TRBJ1-4; no clear D. Looked up from germline, CDR1 is SGHRS and CDR2 is YFSETQ. The CDR3 length is 15 residues. V was cut by 0 bases and J by 4 bases, with 10 bases left in between. The CDR3 DNA reads as TGCGCCAGCAGCTTGGAGTCCCCGAGTAATGAAAAACTGTTTTTT. It specifies CASSLESPSNEKLFF. Drawing the rest from reference TRBV5-1 and TRBJ1-4, the complete variable domain is KAGVTQTPRYLIKTRGQQVTLSCSPISGHRSVSWYQQTPGQGLQFLFEYFSETQRNKGNFPGRFSGRQFSNSRSEMNVSTLELGDSALYLCASSLESPSNEKLFFGSGTQLSVL.

This clonotype has only a few counts. The chain carries TRBV2 and TRBJ1-2, with 11 bases lining up with TRBD1. Germline V gives CDR1 SNHLY, CDR2 FYNNEI. The CDR3 spans 14 residues. V lost 7 bases, J lost 6 bases, and 7 bases stayed unmatched. The CDR3 here is CASIGTGGFDGYTF. Written as DNA, the CDR3 is TGTGCCAGCATTGGGACAGGGGGATTCGATGGCTACACCTTC.

This clonotype was observed a few times. A much larger clone is a single base away; this may be a read error. The J gene is TRBJ2-1, the V gene TRBV7-2; D gene unclear. CDR1 and CDR2 (germline): SGHTA, FQGNSA. There are 15 residues in the CDR3. CDR3 DNA: TGTGGCAGCAGAGTCAGTTCTAGCTCCTACAATGAGCAGTTCTTC. Amino acid sequence: CGSRVSSSSYNEQFF. Combining the CDR3 with reference TRBV7-2 and TRBJ2-1 gives the whole variable domain GAGVSQSPSNKVTEKGKDVELRCDPISGHTALYWYRQSLGQGLEFLIYFQGNSAPDKSGLPSDRFSAERTGGSVSTLTIQRTQQEDSAVYLCGSRVSSSSYNEQFFGPGTRLTVL.

In its sample, this clonotype was seen a few times. This chain links TRBV7-8 with TRBJ1-1, with D unclear. Between the trimmed V and J ends, which lost 2 bases and 2 bases, there was a span of 15 bases. The germline CDR1 and CDR2 sequences are SGHVS and FQNEAQ. The CDR3 totals 16 residues. In nucleotides, the CDR3 is TGTGCCAGCAGCTTAATCCGACAACGCGCCAACACTGAAGCTTTCTTT. This gives the protein CASSLIRQRANTEAFF.

The V gene is TRBV29-1, the J gene TRBJ2-1; the match to TRBD2 covers 9 bases. The V gene end was trimmed by 1 base and the J gene end by 1 base; junction bases not matched to a gene: 5. The CDR3 extends over 16 amino acids. Germline CDR1 is SQVTM and CDR2 is ANQGSEA. The CDR3 DNA sequence: TGCAGCGTTGAAGGATCTCTAGCGGGATCCTACAATGAGCAGTTCTTC. This encodes CSVEGSLAGSYNEQFF.